The 30 T cell receptor beta chains reported below all come from one sample, sequenced in a study of PD-1 blockade in classical Hodgkin lymphoma. The protocol was immunoSEQ multiplex PCR, while the TCRdb copy is restricted to in-frame clones and leaves out a portion. The repertoire holds tens of thousands of clones, with 75% to 95% as singletons. Brentuximab vedotin exposure varied among the patients, all of whom had relapsed after autologous stem cell transplantation. Thawed PBMCs were the source of CD4+ T cells, purified by magnetic negative selection. The sample in question was CD4+ T cells from blood, obtained at baseline. The receptors were gathered from a human donor with classical Hodgkin lymphoma.

The chain recombines TRBV12-5 with TRBJ2-3; the match to TRBD2 covers 15 bases. From germline, CDR1 is LGHNT and CDR2 FRNRAP. Trimming removed 6 bases from V and 1 base from J; junction bases left unmatched: 8. The CDR3 has 18 amino acids. The CDR3 DNA follows: TGTGCTAGTGGAACCGGACTAGCGGGAGGGCCTGGCACAGATACGCAGTATTTT. It specifies CASGTGLAGGPGTDTQYF.

V gene TRBV30 combines with J gene TRBJ1-5, with a weak D call TRBD1 (6 bases). Trimming took 0 bases from V and 7 from J, leaving 16 bases between them. The CDR3 covers 15 residues. Germline V gene lookup returns CDR1 GTSNPN and CDR2 SVGIG (reference sequence). The DNA for the CDR3 is TGTGCCTGGAGTGTCCGAGCGGGGGCTGAACAGCCCCAGCATTTT. Encoded protein: CAWSVRAGAEQPQHF.

This sequence joins TRBV7-8 and TRBJ2-7; 7 positions agree with TRBD1. Germline values: CDR1 SGHVS, CDR2 FQNEAQ. The CDR3 is 15 residues long. V dropped 5 bases and J dropped 2; count of bases not matched to a gene: 9. CDR3 in DNA: TGTGCCAGCAGCCCACAGGGGCGAATTACCTACGAGCAGTACTTC. Translating gives CASSPQGRITYEQYF.

The chain links TRBV19 to TRBJ2-3; TRBD1 agrees at 10 bases. V gave up 3 bases and J gave up 4 bases; unmatched junction bases: 4. There are 15 residues in the CDR3. Germline loops: CDR1 LNHDA, CDR2 SQIVND (reference sequence). CDR3 sequence reads: CASSMGDRGADTQYF. In DNA form, the CDR3 reads TGTGCCAGTAGTATGGGGGACAGGGGCGCAGATACGCAGTATTTT.

This chain connects TRBV28 to TRBJ1-4; no firm D call. CDR3 size: 11 residues. V shed 4 bases and J shed 7 bases, with 4 bases lying between them. Germline V gene data show CDR1 as MDHEN and CDR2 as SYDVKM. The CDR3 sequence: CASSSTEKLFF. The CDR3 DNA reads as TGTGCCAGCAGTTCCACTGAAAAACTGTTTTTT.

The chain has TRBV28 and TRBJ1-2, with TRBD1 matching over 8 bases. This CDR3 is built from 17 residues. Trimming removed 2 bases from V and 5 bases from J; junction bases left unmatched: 13. Germline CDR1 reads MDHEN; CDR2 reads SYDVKM. CDR3 in DNA: TGTGCCAGCAGTTTAGTCCAGGGGGCCAACTTCTTTTATGGCTACACCTTC. This translates into CASSLVQGANFFYGYTF.

J is TRBJ2-4 and V is TRBV28; D perhaps matches TRBD2 (6 bases). CDR1 is MDHEN, CDR2 SYDVKM, per germline. The CDR3 spans 14 residues. Trimming cost V 3 bases and J 4 bases, with 10 bases left between them. The CDR3 coding sequence is TGTGCCAGCAGTTTTGGGGGGAATAAAAACATTCAGTACTTC. Translation gives CASSFGGNKNIQYF.

This chain links TRBV10-3 with TRBJ1-4, with a tentative D call TRBD1 (5 bases). V lost 6 bases to trimming and J lost 5 bases, with 16 bases between them. CDR1 is ENHRY, CDR2 SYGVKD, per germline. This CDR3 has 15 amino acids. CDR3: CAISRLGDSNEKLFF. CDR3 DNA: TGTGCCATCAGCCGATTGGGGGATTCAAATGAAAAACTGTTTTTT.

The rearrangement links TRBV9 to TRBJ2-2, with no clear D. The germline V gene encodes CDR1 SGDLS and CDR2 YYNGEE. V lost 0 bases and J 5 bases, leaving 8 bases between the germline ends. The CDR3 spans 14 residues. CDR3 DNA: TGTGCCAGCAGCGTAGCTCTGGGTACCGGGGAGCTGTTTTTT. Translated: CASSVALGTGELFF.

A few counts support this clone. The genes are TRBV5-6 and TRBJ1-1; D unclear. The CDR3 consists of 12 residues. V lost 1 base, J lost 7 bases, and 8 bases lay in between. Germline values: CDR1 SGHDT, CDR2 YYEEEE. The CDR3 nucleotides read TGTGCCAGCAGCTTGTCGGATTATGAAGCTTTCTTT. This gives the protein CASSLSDYEAFF.

This chain connects TRBV19 to TRBJ1-2; the D is unclear. The length of the CDR3 is 15 residues. V lost 6 bases to trimming and J lost 4 bases, with 18 bases between them. The germline V gene has CDR1 LNHDA and CDR2 SQIVND (reference sequence). This CDR3 reads CASSATVEAIYGYTF. In DNA form, the CDR3 reads TGTGCCAGTAGCGCGACGGTGGAGGCTATCTATGGCTACACCTTC. Using reference TRBV19 and TRBJ1-2 for the parts outside the CDR3, the full variable domain is DGGITQSPKYLFRKEGQNVTLSCEQNLNHDAMYWYRQDPGQGLRLIYYSQIVNDFQKGDIAEGYSVSREKKESFPLTVTSAQKNPTAFYLCASSATVEAIYGYTFGSGTRLTVV.

This chain connects TRBV7-2 to TRBJ1-1, with D unclear. Between the trimmed V and J ends, which lost 2 bases and 5 bases, there was a span of 9 bases. The germline gives CDR1 SGHTA, CDR2 FQGNSA. This CDR3 contains 13 residues. Written as DNA, the CDR3 is TGTGCCAGCAGCTTAACCGGAATTACTGAAGCTTTCTTT. Translated: CASSLTGITEAFF.

This rearrangement joins TRBV5-1 to TRBJ2-3, with no clear D. Trimming removed 3 bases from V and 0 bases from J, with 11 bases in between. Germline CDR1 SGHRS, CDR2 YFSETQ. The CDR3 is 15 residues long. The CDR3 protein is CASSSLGYSTDTQYF. In nucleotides, the CDR3 is TGCGCCAGCAGCTCCCTCGGGTACAGCACAGATACGCAGTATTTT. The complete variable domain, with remaining parts taken from reference TRBV5-1 and TRBJ2-3, reads KAGVTQTPRYLIKTRGQQVTLSCSPISGHRSVSWYQQTPGQGLQFLFEYFSETQRNKGNFPGRFSGRQFSNSRSEMNVSTLELGDSALYLCASSSLGYSTDTQYFGPGTRLTVL.

This chain connects TRBV27 to TRBJ2-7; 7 bases are shared with TRBD2. V trimming: 5 bases; J trimming: 7 bases; junction bases outside the gene matches: 23. This CDR3 is built from 18 residues. Per the germline V gene, CDR1 is MNHEY and CDR2 is SMNVEV (reference sequence). The DNA of the CDR3 is TGTGCCAGCAGTCGCCAAACAAACCGACTAGCCGGGGGTGGTGAGCAGTACTTC. Its protein is CASSRQTNRLAGGGEQYF.

The chain is built from TRBV15 and TRBJ2-7; tentative D call: TRBD2 (6 bases). The length of the CDR3 is 15 residues. With 7 bases removed from V and 4 bases from J, the gap between germline ends came to 20 bases. Germline assignment: CDR1 LNHNV and CDR2 YYDKDF (reference sequence). CDR3 residues: CATTQSGGVGYEQYF. The CDR3 DNA reads as TGTGCCACCACCCAGTCCGGCGGGGTGGGATACGAGCAGTACTTC.

The V and J genes are TRBV5-1 and TRBJ2-5; D is unclear. The closer fit of TRBJ2-7 to the DNA end suggests the J call may be wrong. This CDR3 has 13 residues. Germline CDR1 SGHRS, CDR2 YFSETQ. The CDR3 bases are TGCGCCAGCAGCTTGGGGGCAGCCTACGAGCAGTACTTC. Encoded protein: CASSLGAAYEQYF.

A single count supports this clone. This chain links TRBV30 with TRBJ2-3; D unclear. The V gene lost 4 bases and the J gene lost 2 bases, with 13 bases spanning the gap. Germline CDR1 and CDR2: GTSNPN and SVGIG (reference sequence). CDR3 size: 14 residues. CDR3 DNA: TGTGCCTGGACCCTTCGGCTAGACACAGATACGCAGTATTTT. Protein: CAWTLRLDTDTQYF.

This clone was picked up one time. The genes are TRBV11-2 and TRBJ2-7, with TRBD2 matching over 9 bases. Germline lookup yields CDR1 SGHAT and CDR2 FQNNGV. The V and J ends lost 5 bases and 4 bases, in that order; junction bases with no gene match: 12. This CDR3 is 16 amino acids long. CDR3 sequence (DNA): TGTGCCAGCAGCGATTCTGGCGGGAGGGCCATTTACGAGCAGTACTTC. Its translation: CASSDSGGRAIYEQYF.

V usage is TRBV6-1 and J usage is TRBJ2-1; 10 bases agree with TRBD2. V shed 4 bases and J 5 bases; nucleotides not matched to a gene: 11. Germline V gene data show CDR1 as MNHNS and CDR2 as SASEGT. The CDR3 is 17 residues long. The CDR3, as DNA: TGTGCCAGCAGTGTCGGTTTTCTAGCGGGAGACCACAATGAGCAGTTCTTC. The encoded protein is CASSVGFLAGDHNEQFF.

The chain couples TRBV19 to TRBJ1-1; 8 bases map to TRBD1. Losses at the gene ends were 4 bases for V and 5 bases for J; bases not matched to a gene: 3. This CDR3 contains 13 residues. CDR1 LNHDA and CDR2 SQIVND come from the germline V gene (reference sequence). The CDR3 nucleotides are TGTGCCAGTAGTACGACAGGGGAAACTGAAGCTTTCTTT. This translates into CASSTTGETEAFF.

The genes are TRBV5-4 and TRBJ2-3; maybe TRBD1 (5 bases). There are 16 residues in the CDR3. The germline CDR1 and CDR2 sequences are SGHNT and YYREEE (reference sequence). V was cut by 0 bases and J by 1 base, with 12 bases left in between. CDR3 protein: CASSLGAGPRTDTQYF. The CDR3 bases are TGTGCCAGCAGCTTGGGGGCAGGGCCCCGCACAGATACGCAGTATTTT.

The J gene is TRBJ1-6, the V gene TRBV30, with TRBD1 identical over 7 bases. CDR1 is GTSNPN and CDR2 is SVGIG in the germline V gene (reference sequence). The CDR3 covers 15 residues. J was trimmed by 11 bases and V by 1 base; bases with no gene match: 11. The CDR3 nucleotides read TGTGCCTGGAGTGGGACAGGAGTCCCCGGGGCACCCCTCCACTTT. This gives the protein CAWSGTGVPGAPLHF.

The chain joins TRBV2 to TRBJ2-7; 8 bases fit TRBD1. This CDR3 has 15 amino acids. Germline V gene data show CDR1 as SNHLY and CDR2 as FYNNEI. V trimming: 6 bases; J trimming: 0 bases; junction bases outside the gene matches: 7. CDR3 DNA: TGTGCCAGCAGCCGTTTTGGACAGGGCTCCTACGAGCAGTACTTC. Translated: CASSRFGQGSYEQYF.

The chain couples TRBV6-5 to TRBJ1-2; possibly TRBD1 for D (5 bases). V lost 7 bases, J lost 2 bases, and 17 bases lay in between. Germline V gene sequence: CDR1 MNHEY, CDR2 SVGAGI. This CDR3 is 15 amino acids long. CDR3 loop: CASTPIAGVNYGYTF. The CDR3 bases are TGTGCCAGCACCCCTATCGCGGGGGTGAACTATGGCTACACCTTC.

This rearrangement joins TRBV4-1 to TRBJ2-5, with TRBD2 identical over 11 bases. The CDR3 is 20 residues long. The germline V gene has CDR1 MGHRA and CDR2 YSYEKL. J lost 0 bases, V lost 0 bases, and 12 bases had no gene match. The CDR3 nucleotides read TGCGCCAGCAGCCAAGATCGAGGACTAGCGGGTGTAGGGTACCAAGAGACCCAGTACTTC. Translating gives CASSQDRGLAGVGYQETQYF.

The rearrangement links TRBV28 to TRBJ2-5; the D is unclear. The CDR3 is 11 residues long. Trimming left V 5 bases short and J 7 bases short, with 8 bases between. From germline, CDR1 is MDHEN and CDR2 SYDVKM. In DNA form, the CDR3 reads TGTGCCAGCAGTGGGTTGTGGACCCAGTACTTC. It yields the protein CASSGLWTQYF.

V usage is TRBV5-6 and J usage is TRBJ1-2; TRBD1 might be the D (6 bases). Trimming cost V 0 bases and J 6 bases, with 18 bases left between them. The CDR3 is made up of 16 amino acids. The germline V gene encodes CDR1 SGHDT and CDR2 YYEEEE. CDR3 nucleotide sequence: TGTGCCAGCAGCTTGGTTTGGGGGCAGGGAGGGAATGGCTACACCTTC. Translated, it gives CASSLVWGQGGNGYTF. Complete variable domain (other parts from reference TRBV5-6 and TRBJ1-2): DAGVTQSPTHLIKTRGQQVTLRCSPKSGHDTVSWYQQALGQGPQFIFQYYEEEERQRGNFPDRFSGHQFPNYSSELNVNALLLGDSALYLCASSLVWGQGGNGYTFGSGTRLTVV.

This rearrangement joins TRBV10-1 to TRBJ2-5, with TRBD1 matching 9 bases. Germline V gene sequence: CDR1 WNHNN, CDR2 SYGVQD (reference sequence). The CDR3 spans 13 residues. Trimming cost V 7 bases and J 4 bases; bases outside gene matches: 4. The CDR3 DNA reads TGCGCCAGCATGAGACAGGGGGGAGAGACCCAGTACTTC. Amino acids: CASMRQGGETQYF.

The chain carries TRBV10-1 and TRBJ2-7; a weak D match, TRBD2 (6 bases). This CDR3 comprises 18 residues. Trimming took 4 bases from V and 0 from J, leaving 22 bases between them. Germline CDR1 and CDR2: WNHNN and SYGVQD (reference sequence). DNA of the CDR3: TGCGCCAGCAGTGGCCGGGACCCGGAGGGCCTAAGCTCCTACGAGCAGTACTTC. Protein: CASSGRDPEGLSSYEQYF.

The gene calls are TRBV6-5 and TRBJ2-3; the D gene is possibly TRBD2 (6 bases). Germline-derived CDR1 and CDR2 are MNHEY and SVGAGI. Trimming pared 6 bases from V and 6 bases from J, leaving 13 bases between. CDR3 length equals 13 residues. The CDR3 bases are TGTGCCAGCAGATATCGGGAGCCGGATACGCAGTATTTT. Its translation is CASRYREPDTQYF.